The sequence of this T cell receptor beta chain was determined in a study of blood T cells in healthy people across ages. Next came a second PCR, run for about 7 to 12 cycles, which used a sample-barcoded 5' primer along with a J-beta primer mix. TCRdb ran MiXCR on the 5' RACE reads and lists one entry per CDR3 protein. The table shows more than 1,000,000 distinct CDR3 sequences, with around 27% occurring only once. For this clonotype: The antigen remains unidentified.

Findings and limits, study-wide: The authors considered diversity estimates from one million T cells to be underestimates. Roughly linear age-related decline in beta diversity appeared, significant by age approximately 41. Donors of long life had a larger count of naive CD4+ cells and greater diversity than aged donors.

The amount of total RNA extracted per sample was at least 5.5 micrograms. The CDR3 has 13 amino acids. The germline V gene has CDR1 DFQATT and CDR2 SNEGSKA (reference sequence). V was cut by 6 bases and J by 0 bases, with 10 bases left in between. The same data also contributed to another study, on T cells of mothers and their children.

This receptor was identified in a girl aged 2 to 9 in good health. The chain recombines TRBV20-1 with TRBJ2-3, with a possible D match to TRBD1 (6 bases). Specimen: blood. DNA of the CDR3: TGCAGTGCAGAGACAGGTAGCACAGATACGCAGTATTTT. It encodes CSAETGSTDTQYF.